The sequence of this T cell receptor beta chain was determined in a study of cytomegalovirus exposure and HLA in healthy donors. General study points: Cytomegalovirus association was assigned to about 180 TCR beta chains.

60 Vbeta and 13 Jbeta primers were used in PCR. Method: immunoSEQ multiplex PCR; TCRdb's copy keeps in-frame clones and lacks some. The table has 120,000 or so clones, 80% seen once; the top ten hold more than 1%. This clone showed up just once. Its antigen is undetermined. This CDR3 contains 15 residues. The clonotype was recovered from a female donor in good health and CMV-seronegative. The V call is TRBV12-2, the J call TRBJ2-3; the table's D call TRBD1 went unverified against the DNA. TRBV12-2 is flagged as a pseudogene. The sequenced material came from PBMCs. CDR3 in DNA: TGTGCAAGTCGTCTCCGGACAGATTCGGATTATACGCAGTATTTT. It yields the protein CASRLRTDSDYTQYF.